The TCR beta chain described here comes from a study of blood T cell repertoires in COVID-19. At the level of the study: Samples taken during acute and convalescent COVID-19 were collected in the United States, Italy and Spain. From T cells, B-cell-depleted T cells, or PBMCs came the material, which was cDNA or gDNA.

CDR1 and CDR2 (germline): SGHRS, YFSETQ. The ends lost 1 base at V and 4 bases at J; junction bases unmatched: 4. The CDR3 contains 15 residues. Authors' methods: Nucleated cell counts were estimated from reference gene primer amplification. Only in-frame clones appear in the TCRdb table, and some are missing; sequencing was by immunoSEQ multiplex PCR. Clone size and the V and J calls come from that table; the DNA yielded D and trimming. The repertoire holds 250,000 to 350,000 clones, with 86% as singletons. Sequencing used peripheral blood. The V call is TRBV5-1, the J call TRBJ1-5, with TRBD1 matching over 8 bases. The receptor's source is a woman aged 30 to 39 with active or convalescent COVID-19. The CDR3 DNA is TGCGCCAGCAGCTTGCAGGGGGCCGTAAATCAGCCCCAGCATTTT. Translating it yields CASSLQGAVNQPQHF.